This T cell receptor (beta chain) emerged from a study of PD-1 blockade in classical Hodgkin lymphoma (dated by TCRdb to between 2020 and 2021). Looking at the study overall: Nivolumab dosing was 3 mg/kg intravenously every 2 weeks, continuing until either disease progression or unacceptable toxicity. To define a peripheral blood immune signature of response to PD-1 blockade in classical Hodgkin lymphoma, the study combined TCR beta sequencing with CyTOF. The investigation overall reported the following: A significant rise by C4D1 was seen in CD4+ but not CD8+ TCR diversity (p=0.0027 vs p=0.16), with the rise being most apparent in complete responders (p=0.02). Baseline diversity similar to that of newly diagnosed patients was observed in trial patients achieving complete response, whereas significantly lower diversity was observed in partial responders and progressors. The study covered only a single clinical trial cohort, and the causes of the repertoire differences, possibly disease activity or prior therapy, were still not defined. Patients starting nivolumab less than 1 year after ASCT had lower diversity and were excluded from later analyses to avoid confounding by immune reconstitution. Baseline TCR diversity was reported to be lower in newly diagnosed patients than in healthy donors, and even lower in relapsed/refractory patients.

The sample's time point, from its label and the paper: cycle 4 day 1 (C4D1), after more than five weeks of nivolumab. All trial patients had relapsed after autologous stem cell transplantation, with cohorts A, B and C differing in prior brentuximab vedotin exposure. A Miltenyi CD4+ T cell isolation kit was used for magnetic negative selection to purify CD4+ T cells from thawed PBMCs. The trial cohort comprised a few dozen patients with relapsed/refractory classical Hodgkin lymphoma whose best overall responses were complete response, partial response or progressive disease. Single-agent nivolumab was administered to trial patients in the multi-cohort phase II CheckMate 205 trial. Best overall response was determined by an independent review committee according to the 2007 International Working Group response criteria. Trial PBMCs were collected immediately before nivolumab initiation (C1D1) and during therapy at cycle 2 day 1 and cycle 4 day 1. After peripheral blood was drawn into 8 mL Vacutainer Cell Preparation Tubes, PBMCs were isolated by centrifugation and then cryopreserved. Purified CD4+ and CD8+ fractions were prepared only for cases with an additional available PBMC sample. On LS columns in a quadroMACS separator, the magnetically labelled cells were depleted, and the flow-through was collected as the purified fraction.

Genomic DNA was isolated using the Qiagen DNeasy kit from unsorted PBMCs as well as from negatively selected CD4+ and CD8+ fractions. TCR beta CDR3 regions were subjected to amplification by immunoSEQ multiplex PCR with primers that anneal to V and J segments. A synthetic immune receptor repertoire was used to minimize amplification bias, and remaining bias was computationally removed after sequencing. Per the original workflow: Repertoire diversity was quantified as the Shannon entropy index using custom Python scripts. Unsorted, CD4+ and CD8+ repertoires were examined separately, except in combined analyses, for which CD4+ and CD8+ sequences were merged in silico. Clonal expansion was defined as a frequency increase of at least 2-fold after treatment compared with C1D1, and clones undetected at baseline were assigned a pseudocount of 0.5. Clones with 0 or 1 copy at C1D1 were defined as singleton clones, while clones with 2 or more copies were defined as non-singleton clones. Clones expanded in unsorted samples were assigned a CD4+, CD8+ or unknown annotation through matching of protein sequences in sorted samples from the same patient. Wilcoxon tests were applied to paired samples to test diversity changes from C1D1 to C4D1. TCRdb carries this immuneACCESS record with in-frame sequences only. Its versions omit some clonotypes, under half of them owing to an unresolved V gene in the studies checked, with the rest unexplained. D and trimming were read from the DNA, whereas the V and J calls and clone size are those reported in that table. The sample records 20,000 or so clones, 75% to 90% of which are singletons. The ten biggest clones cover roughly 2.7% of the sample.

The CDR3 numbers 13 residues from cysteine through phenylalanine. Only the CDR3 DNA is retained, 39 bases long and in frame from the first base. A distance of 12 bases separates the germline ends of V and J, which lose 6 bases and 4 bases respectively. Based on the germline V gene (reference sequence), the CDR1 and CDR2 sequences are LNHDA and SQIVND. About this clone: This clone's antigen is unknown. One base away there is no much larger clone; base qualities are not given.

The chain is made from TRBV19 and TRBJ1-2; tentative D gene TRBD1, with 6 bases matching. The origin of this receptor is a human donor with classical Hodgkin lymphoma. The material sequenced was CD4+ T cells from blood, taken before the fourth cycle of nivolumab. The nucleotides read TGTGCCAGTAGAAACAGGGTTTCCTATGGCTACACCTTC. Translated, it gives CASRNRVSYGYTF.